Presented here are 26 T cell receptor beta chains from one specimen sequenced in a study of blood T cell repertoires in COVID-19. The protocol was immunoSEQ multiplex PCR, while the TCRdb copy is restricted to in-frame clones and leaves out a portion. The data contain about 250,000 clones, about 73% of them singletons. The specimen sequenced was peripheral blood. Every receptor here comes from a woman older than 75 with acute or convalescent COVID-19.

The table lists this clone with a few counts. DNA of the CDR3: TGTGCCACCAGCAGAGATCTGGGCAGCTCTGGAAACACCATATATTTT. Encoded protein: CATSRDLGSSGNTIYF. This chain links TRBV15 with TRBJ1-3, with D unclear. Trimming removed 0 bases at V and 0 bases at J, with 9 bases between. Germline loops: CDR1 LNHNV, CDR2 YYDKDF (reference sequence). This CDR3 is built from 16 residues.

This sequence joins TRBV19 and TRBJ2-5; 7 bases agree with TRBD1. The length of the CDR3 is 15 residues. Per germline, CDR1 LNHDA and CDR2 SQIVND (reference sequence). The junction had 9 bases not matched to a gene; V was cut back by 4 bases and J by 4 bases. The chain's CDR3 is CASSSGTASPETQYF. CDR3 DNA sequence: TGTGCCAGTAGTAGTGGGACAGCTAGCCCAGAGACCCAGTACTTC.

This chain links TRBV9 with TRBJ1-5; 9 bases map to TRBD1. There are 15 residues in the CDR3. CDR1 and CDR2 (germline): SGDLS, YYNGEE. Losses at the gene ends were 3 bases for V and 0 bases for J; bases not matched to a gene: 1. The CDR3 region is CASSGTGDSNQPQHF. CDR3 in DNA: TGTGCCAGCAGCGGGACAGGGGATAGCAATCAGCCCCAGCATTTT.

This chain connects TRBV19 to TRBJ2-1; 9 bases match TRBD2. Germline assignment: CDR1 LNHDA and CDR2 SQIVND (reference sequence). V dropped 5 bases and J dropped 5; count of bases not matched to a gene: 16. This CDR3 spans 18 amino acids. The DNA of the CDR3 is TGTGCCAGTAGTGGAATCGGTTTAGCGGGAGTATCCCACAATGAGCAGTTCTTC. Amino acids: CASSGIGLAGVSHNEQFF.

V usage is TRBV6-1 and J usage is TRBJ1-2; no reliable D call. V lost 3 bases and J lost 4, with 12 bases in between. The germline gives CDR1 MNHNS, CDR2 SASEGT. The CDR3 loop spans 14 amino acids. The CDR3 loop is CASSDSDGAYGYTF. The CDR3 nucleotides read TGTGCCAGCAGTGATTCCGACGGAGCCTATGGCTACACCTTC.

The CDR3 DNA reads as TGTGCCAGCAGGGCTAGCGGGGGGAACACCGGGGAGCTGTTTTTT. This encodes CASRASGGNTGELFF. The V call is TRBV2, the J call TRBJ2-2; 10 nucleotides agree with TRBD2. The CDR3 sequence is 15 residues long. The germline CDR1 and CDR2 sequences are SNHLY and FYNNEI. V lost 6 bases and J lost 1; bases outside the gene matches: 2.

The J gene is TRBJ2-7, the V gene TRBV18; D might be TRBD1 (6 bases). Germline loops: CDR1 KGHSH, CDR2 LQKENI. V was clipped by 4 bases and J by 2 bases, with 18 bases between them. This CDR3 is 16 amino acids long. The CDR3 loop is CASSQSTYPGAYEQYF. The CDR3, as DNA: TGTGCCAGCTCACAAAGCACTTATCCAGGGGCCTACGAGCAGTACTTC.

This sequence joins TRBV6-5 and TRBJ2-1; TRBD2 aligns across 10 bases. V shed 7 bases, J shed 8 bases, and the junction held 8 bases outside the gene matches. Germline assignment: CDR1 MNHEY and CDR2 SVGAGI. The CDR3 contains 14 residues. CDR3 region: CASILSGRGDEQFF. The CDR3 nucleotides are TGTGCCAGCATACTGAGCGGGAGGGGGGATGAGCAGTTCTTC.

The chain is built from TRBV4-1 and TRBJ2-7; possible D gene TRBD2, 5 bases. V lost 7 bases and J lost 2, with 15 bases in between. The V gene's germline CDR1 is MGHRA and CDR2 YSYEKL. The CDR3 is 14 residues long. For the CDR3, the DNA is TGCGCCAGCAAAAGGACTGACGGACCCTACGAGCAGTACTTC. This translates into CASKRTDGPYEQYF.

The CDR3 reads CASSLAQAGRGEAFF. In nucleotides, the CDR3 is TGCGCCAGCAGCTTGGCCCAGGCAGGGAGGGGTGAAGCTTTCTTT. The V and J genes are TRBV5-1 and TRBJ1-1; possibly TRBD1 for D (5 bases). The germline CDR1 and CDR2 sequences are SGHRS and YFSETQ. The CDR3 spans 15 residues. Trimming removed 0 bases at V and 7 bases at J, with 16 bases between.

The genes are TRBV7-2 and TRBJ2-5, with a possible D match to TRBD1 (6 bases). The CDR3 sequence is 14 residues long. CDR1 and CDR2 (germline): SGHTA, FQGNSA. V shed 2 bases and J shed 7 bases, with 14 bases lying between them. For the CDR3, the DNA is TGTGCCAGCAGCTTATATTATCAGGGGACGACCCAGTACTTC. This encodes CASSLYYQGTTQYF. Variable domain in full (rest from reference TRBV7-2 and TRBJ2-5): GAGVSQSPSNKVTEKGKDVELRCDPISGHTALYWYRQSLGQGLEFLIYFQGNSAPDKSGLPSDRFSAERTGGSVSTLTIQRTQQEDSAVYLCASSLYYQGTTQYFGPGTRLLVL.

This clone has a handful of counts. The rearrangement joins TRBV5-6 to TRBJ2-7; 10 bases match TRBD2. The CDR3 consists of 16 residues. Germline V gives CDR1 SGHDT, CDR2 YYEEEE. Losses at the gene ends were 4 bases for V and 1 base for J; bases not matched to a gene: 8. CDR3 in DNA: TGTGCCAGCAGCGCACTTAGCGGGAGGTTTTCCTACGAGCAGTACTTC. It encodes CASSALSGRFSYEQYF.

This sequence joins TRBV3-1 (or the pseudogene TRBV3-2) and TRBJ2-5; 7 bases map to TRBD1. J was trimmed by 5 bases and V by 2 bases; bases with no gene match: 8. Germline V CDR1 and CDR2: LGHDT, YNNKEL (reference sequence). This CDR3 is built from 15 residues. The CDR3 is CASSQRGGIEETQYF. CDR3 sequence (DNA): TGTGCCAGCAGCCAAAGAGGGGGCATCGAGGAGACCCAGTACTTC.

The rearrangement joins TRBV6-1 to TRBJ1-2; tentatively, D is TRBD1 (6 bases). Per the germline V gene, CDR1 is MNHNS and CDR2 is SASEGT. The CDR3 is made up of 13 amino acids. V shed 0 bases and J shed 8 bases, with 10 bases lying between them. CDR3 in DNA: TGTGCCAGCAGTGAAGCCTCCGGACAGGGCTACACCTTC. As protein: CASSEASGQGYTF.

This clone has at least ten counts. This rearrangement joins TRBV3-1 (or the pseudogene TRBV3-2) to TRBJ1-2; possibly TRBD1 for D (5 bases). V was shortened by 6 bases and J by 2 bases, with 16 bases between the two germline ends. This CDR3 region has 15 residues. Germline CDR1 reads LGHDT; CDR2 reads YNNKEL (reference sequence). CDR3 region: CASRPIRGLNYGYTF. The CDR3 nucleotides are TGTGCCAGCAGACCGATAAGGGGCCTAAACTATGGCTACACCTTC.

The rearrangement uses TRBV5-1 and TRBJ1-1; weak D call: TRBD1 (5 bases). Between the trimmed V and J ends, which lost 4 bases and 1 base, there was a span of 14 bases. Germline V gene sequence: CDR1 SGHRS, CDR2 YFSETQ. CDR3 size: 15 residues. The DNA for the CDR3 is TGCGCCAGCAGCCCCCGGGACGGGAGGAACACTGAAGCTTTCTTT. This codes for CASSPRDGRNTEAFF.

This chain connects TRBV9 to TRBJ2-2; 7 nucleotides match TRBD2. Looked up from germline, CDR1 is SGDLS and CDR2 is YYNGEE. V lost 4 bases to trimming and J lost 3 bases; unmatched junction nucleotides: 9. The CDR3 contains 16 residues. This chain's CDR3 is CASSPRGSSYTGELFF. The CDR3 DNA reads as TGTGCCAGCAGCCCTCGCGGGAGCTCCTACACCGGGGAGCTGTTTTTT.

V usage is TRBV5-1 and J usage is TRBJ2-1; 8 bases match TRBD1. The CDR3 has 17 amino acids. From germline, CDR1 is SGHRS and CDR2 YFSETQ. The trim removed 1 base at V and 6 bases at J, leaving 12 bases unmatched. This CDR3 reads CASSLTIWQGASNEQFF. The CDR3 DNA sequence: TGCGCCAGCAGCTTGACAATATGGCAGGGGGCAAGCAATGAGCAGTTCTTC. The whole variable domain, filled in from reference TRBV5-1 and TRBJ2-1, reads KAGVTQTPRYLIKTRGQQVTLSCSPISGHRSVSWYQQTPGQGLQFLFEYFSETQRNKGNFPGRFSGRQFSNSRSEMNVSTLELGDSALYLCASSLTIWQGASNEQFFGPGTRLTVL.

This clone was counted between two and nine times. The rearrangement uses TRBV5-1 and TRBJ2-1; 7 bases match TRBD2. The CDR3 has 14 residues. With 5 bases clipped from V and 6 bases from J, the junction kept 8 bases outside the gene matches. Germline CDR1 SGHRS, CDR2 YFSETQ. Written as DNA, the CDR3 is TGCGCCAGCAGGCAGGACGGGGGGTCCAATGAGCAGTTCTTC. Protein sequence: CASRQDGGSNEQFF.

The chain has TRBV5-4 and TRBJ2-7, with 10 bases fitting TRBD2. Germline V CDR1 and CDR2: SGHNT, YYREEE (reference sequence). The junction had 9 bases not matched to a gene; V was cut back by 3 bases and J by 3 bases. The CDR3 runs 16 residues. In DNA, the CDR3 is TGTGCCAGCAGCTACCCAAGCGGGGGGGGCAGCTACGAGCAGTACTTC. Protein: CASSYPSGGGSYEQYF.

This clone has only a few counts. The chain's CDR3 is CASSPRQGAAWFREKLFF. The DNA of the CDR3 is TGTGCCAGCAGTCCTAGACAGGGCGCGGCTTGGTTCCGTGAAAAACTGTTTTTT. The J gene is TRBJ1-4, the V gene TRBV27; TRBD1 aligns across 7 bases. Germline V gene data show CDR1 as MNHEY and CDR2 as SMNVEV (reference sequence). Trimming cost V 5 bases and J 7 bases; bases outside gene matches: 19. This CDR3 contains 18 residues.

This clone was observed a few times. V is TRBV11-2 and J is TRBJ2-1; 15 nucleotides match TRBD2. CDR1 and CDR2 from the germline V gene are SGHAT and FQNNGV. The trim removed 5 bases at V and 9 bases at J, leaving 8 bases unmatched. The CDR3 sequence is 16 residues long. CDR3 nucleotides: TGTGCCAGCAGCGGCGGACTAGCGGGGGGGATTGGTGAGCAGTTCTTC. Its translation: CASSGGLAGGIGEQFF.

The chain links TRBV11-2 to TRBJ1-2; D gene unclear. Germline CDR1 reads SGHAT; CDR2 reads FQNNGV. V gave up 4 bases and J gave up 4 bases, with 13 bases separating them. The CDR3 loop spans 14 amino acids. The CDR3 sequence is CASSSSRGVYGYTF. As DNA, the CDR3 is TGTGCCAGCAGCTCCAGTAGAGGAGTCTATGGCTACACCTTC. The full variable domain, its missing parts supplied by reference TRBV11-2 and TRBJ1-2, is EAGVAQSPRYKIIEKRQSVAFWCNPISGHATLYWYQQILGQGPKLLIQFQNNGVVDDSQLPKDRFSAERLKGVDSTLKIQPAKLEDSAVYLCASSSSRGVYGYTFGSGTRLTVV.

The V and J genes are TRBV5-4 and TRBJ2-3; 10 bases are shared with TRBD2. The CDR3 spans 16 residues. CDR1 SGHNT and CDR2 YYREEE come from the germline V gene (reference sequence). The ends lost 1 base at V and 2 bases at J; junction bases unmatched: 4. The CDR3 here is CASSLRSGRDTDTQYF. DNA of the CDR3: TGTGCCAGCAGCTTGAGGAGCGGGAGGGACACAGATACGCAGTATTTT.

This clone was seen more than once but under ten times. CDR3 amino acids: CASSPQPGGEQFF. The CDR3 nucleotides read TGTGCCAGCAGTCCCCAACCAGGGGGTGAGCAGTTCTTC. This sequence joins TRBV6-6 and TRBJ2-1; 7 nucleotides agree with TRBD1. Germline V gene sequence: CDR1 MNHNY, CDR2 SVGAGI (reference sequence). The CDR3 spans 13 residues. V trimming: 5 bases; J trimming: 9 bases; junction bases outside the gene matches: 7.

For the CDR3, the DNA is TGTGCCAGTAGTATGCCGGTATCTGGAAACACCATATATTTT. This encodes CASSMPVSGNTIYF. This sequence joins TRBV19 and TRBJ1-3, with D hard to call. V lost 3 bases, J lost 1 base, and 7 bases lay in between. The CDR3 runs 14 residues. Germline V gene data show CDR1 as LNHDA and CDR2 as SQIVND (reference sequence).